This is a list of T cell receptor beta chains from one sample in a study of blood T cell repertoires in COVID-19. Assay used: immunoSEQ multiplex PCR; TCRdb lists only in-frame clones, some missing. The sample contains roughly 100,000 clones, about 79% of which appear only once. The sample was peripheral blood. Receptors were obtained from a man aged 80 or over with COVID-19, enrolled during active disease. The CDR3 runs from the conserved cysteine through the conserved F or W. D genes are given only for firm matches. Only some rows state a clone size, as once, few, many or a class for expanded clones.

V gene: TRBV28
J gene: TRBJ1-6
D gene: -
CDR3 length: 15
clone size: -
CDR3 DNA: TGTGCCAGCAGATCATGGAGACAGTTTAATTCACCCCTCCACTTT
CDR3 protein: CASRSWRQFNSPLHF

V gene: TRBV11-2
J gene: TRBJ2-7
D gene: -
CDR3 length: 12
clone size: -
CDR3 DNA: TGTGCCAGCAGCTTTGGAGAGTACGAGCAGTACTTC
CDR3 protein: CASSFGEYEQYF

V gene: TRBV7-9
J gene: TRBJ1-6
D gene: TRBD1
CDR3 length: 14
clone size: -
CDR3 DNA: TGTGCCAGCAGCCTACAGGGGGGCAATTCACCCCTCCACTTT
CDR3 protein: CASSLQGGNSPLHF

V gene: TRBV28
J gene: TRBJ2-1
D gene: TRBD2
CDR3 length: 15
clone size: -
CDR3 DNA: TGTGCCAGCAGTTTAAGCGGGGCCGCCTACAATGAGCAGTTCTTC
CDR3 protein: CASSLSGAAYNEQFF

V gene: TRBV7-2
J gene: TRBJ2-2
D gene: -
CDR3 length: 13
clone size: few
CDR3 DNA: TGTGCCAGCAGCTTGAGGGTTTACGGGGAGCTGTTTTTT
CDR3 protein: CASSLRVYGELFF

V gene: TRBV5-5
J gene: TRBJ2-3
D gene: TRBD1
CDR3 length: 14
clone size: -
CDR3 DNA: TGTGCCAGCAGCAGACAGGGGGCAGTAGATACGCAGTATTTT
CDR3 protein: CASSRQGAVDTQYF

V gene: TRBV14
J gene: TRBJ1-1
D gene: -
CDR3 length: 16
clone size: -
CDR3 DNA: TGTGCCAGCAGCCAACATAGGGGGACCGAGAGCACTGAAGCTTTCTTT
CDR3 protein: CASSQHRGTESTEAFF

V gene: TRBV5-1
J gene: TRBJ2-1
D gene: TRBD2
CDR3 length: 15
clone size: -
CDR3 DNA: TGCGCCAGCAGCTTGGGTACTAGCGGGACCGGTGAGCAGTTCTTC
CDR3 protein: CASSLGTSGTGEQFF

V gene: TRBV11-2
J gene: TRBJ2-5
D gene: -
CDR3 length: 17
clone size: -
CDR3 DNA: TGTGCCAGCAGCTTAGACCAAGCTCGGCGGGTTCAAGAGACCCAGTACTTC
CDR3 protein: CASSLDQARRVQETQYF

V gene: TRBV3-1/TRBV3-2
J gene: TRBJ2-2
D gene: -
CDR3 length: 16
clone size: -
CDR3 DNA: TGTGCCAGCAGCCCCCTGGGGGCCCGGAACACCGGGGAGCTGTTTTTT
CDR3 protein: CASSPLGARNTGELFF

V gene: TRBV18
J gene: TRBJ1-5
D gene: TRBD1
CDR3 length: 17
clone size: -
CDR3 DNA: TGTGCCAGCTCACCCCGAGCGCTGACAGGGGGGGATCAGCCCCAGCATTTT
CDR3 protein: CASSPRALTGGDQPQHF

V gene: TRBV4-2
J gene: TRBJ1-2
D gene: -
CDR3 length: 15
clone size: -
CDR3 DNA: TGTGCCAGCAGCCACTACAGGGACGATACCTATGGCTACACCTTC
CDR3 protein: CASSHYRDDTYGYTF

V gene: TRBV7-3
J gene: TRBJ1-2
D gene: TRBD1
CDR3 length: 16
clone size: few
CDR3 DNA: TGTGCCAGCAGCCAGACGGCAGGACAGGGATTTTACGGCTACACCTTC
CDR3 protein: CASSQTAGQGFYGYTF

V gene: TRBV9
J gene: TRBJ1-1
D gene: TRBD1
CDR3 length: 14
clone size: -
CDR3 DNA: TGTGCCAGCAGCGTACAGGGGGTGGGCACTGAAGCTTTCTTT
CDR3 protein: CASSVQGVGTEAFF

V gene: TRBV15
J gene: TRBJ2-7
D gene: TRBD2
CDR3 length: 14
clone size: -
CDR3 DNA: TGTGCCACCAGCGGCAAGGGCGGGGGAGACGAGCAGTACTTC
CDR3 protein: CATSGKGGGDEQYF

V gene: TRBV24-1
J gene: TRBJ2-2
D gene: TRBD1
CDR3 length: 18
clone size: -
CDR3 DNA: TGTGCCACCAGTGATTCAAGACAGGGGATCGCGAACACCGGGGAGCTGTTTTTT
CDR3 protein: CATSDSRQGIANTGELFF

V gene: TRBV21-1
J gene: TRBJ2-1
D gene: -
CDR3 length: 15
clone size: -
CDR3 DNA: TGTGCCAGCAGCAAAGTGGGAGGGGAGGGCAATGAGCAGTTCTTC
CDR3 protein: CASSKVGGEGNEQFF

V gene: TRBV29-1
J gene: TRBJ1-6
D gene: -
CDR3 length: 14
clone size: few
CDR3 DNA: TGCAGCGTGAGGGATCGCGGACAGTATTCACCCCTCCACTTT
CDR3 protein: CSVRDRGQYSPLHF

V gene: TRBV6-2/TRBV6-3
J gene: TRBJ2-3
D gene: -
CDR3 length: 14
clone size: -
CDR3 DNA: TGTGCCAGCAGTTTGCGACAGTACACAGATACGCAGTATTTT
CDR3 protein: CASSLRQYTDTQYF

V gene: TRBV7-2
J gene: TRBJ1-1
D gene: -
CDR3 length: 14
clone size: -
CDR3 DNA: TGTGCCAGCAGCCTGGCGGGGGGTTTTATTGAAGCTTTCTTT
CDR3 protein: CASSLAGGFIEAFF

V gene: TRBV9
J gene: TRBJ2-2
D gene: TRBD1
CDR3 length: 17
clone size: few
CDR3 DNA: TGTGCCAGCAGCGACAGCCGAGACAGGGGTAACACCGGGGAGCTGTTTTTT
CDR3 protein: CASSDSRDRGNTGELFF

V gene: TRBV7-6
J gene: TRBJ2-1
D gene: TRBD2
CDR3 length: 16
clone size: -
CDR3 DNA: TGTGCCAGCAGCTTATTTGTAGCGGGAGTCCGCAATGAGCAGTTCTTC
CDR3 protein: CASSLFVAGVRNEQFF

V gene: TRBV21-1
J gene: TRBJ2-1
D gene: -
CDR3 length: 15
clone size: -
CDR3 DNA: TGTGCCAGCAGTCCCGGCGGGGGGAAGTCAAATGAGCAGTTCTTC
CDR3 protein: CASSPGGGKSNEQFF

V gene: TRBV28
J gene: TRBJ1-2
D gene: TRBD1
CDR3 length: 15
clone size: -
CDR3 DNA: TGTGCCAGCAGTTCTCCCGGGACAGGGAGGGTTGGCTACACCTTC
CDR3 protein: CASSSPGTGRVGYTF

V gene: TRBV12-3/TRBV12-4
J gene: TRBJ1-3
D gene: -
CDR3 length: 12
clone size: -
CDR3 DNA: TGTGCCAGCAGCCTCTCTGGAAACACCATATATTTT
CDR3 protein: CASSLSGNTIYF

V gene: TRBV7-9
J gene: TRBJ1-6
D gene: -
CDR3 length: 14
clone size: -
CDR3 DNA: TGTGCCAGCAGCTTAGATATAGATAATTCACCCCTCCACTTT
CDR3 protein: CASSLDIDNSPLHF

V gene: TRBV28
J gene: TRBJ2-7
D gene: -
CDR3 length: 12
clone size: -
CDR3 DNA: TGTGCCAGCAGCCTCCTCGGACAGGAGCAGTACTTC
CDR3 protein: CASSLLGQEQYF

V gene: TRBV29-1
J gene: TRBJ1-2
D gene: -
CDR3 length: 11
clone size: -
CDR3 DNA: TGCAGCGTTGAAGTTCGGTATGGCTACACCTTC
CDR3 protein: CSVEVRYGYTF

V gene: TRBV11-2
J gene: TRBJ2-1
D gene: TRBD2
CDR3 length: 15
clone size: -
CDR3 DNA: TGTGCCAGCAGGCGCCCGGGACTAGCTTTCAATGAGCAGTTCTTC
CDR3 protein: CASRRPGLAFNEQFF

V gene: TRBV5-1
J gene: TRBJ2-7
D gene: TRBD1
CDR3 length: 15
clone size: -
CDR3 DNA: TGCGCCAGCAGCGACGGGACAGGGGGCGTTCGGGCGCAGTACTTC
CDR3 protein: CASSDGTGGVRAQYF

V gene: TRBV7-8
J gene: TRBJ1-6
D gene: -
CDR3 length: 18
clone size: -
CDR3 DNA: TGTGCCAGCAGCTTAGGGCCCCTTGGAGGTGGCAGTAATTCACCCCTCCACTTT
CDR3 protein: CASSLGPLGGGSNSPLHF

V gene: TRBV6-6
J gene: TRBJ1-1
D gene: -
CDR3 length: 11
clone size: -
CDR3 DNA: TGTGCCAGCGGAGAGGGTACTGAAGCTTTCTTT
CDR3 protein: CASGEGTEAFF

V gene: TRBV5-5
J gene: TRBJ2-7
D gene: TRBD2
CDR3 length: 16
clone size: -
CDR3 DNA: TGTGCCAGCAGCCAAGGACTAGCGGATCTCTCCTACGAGCAGTACTTC
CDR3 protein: CASSQGLADLSYEQYF

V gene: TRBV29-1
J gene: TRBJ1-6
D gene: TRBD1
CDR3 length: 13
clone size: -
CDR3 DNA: TGCAGCGCCTCCGGGACAGAAAATTCACCCCTCCACTTT
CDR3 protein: CSASGTENSPLHF

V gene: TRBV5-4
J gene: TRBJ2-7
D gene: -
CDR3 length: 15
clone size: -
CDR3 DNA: TGTGCCAGCAGCTTGGGGTCAGGGGCGAACTACGAGCAGTACTTC
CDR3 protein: CASSLGSGANYEQYF

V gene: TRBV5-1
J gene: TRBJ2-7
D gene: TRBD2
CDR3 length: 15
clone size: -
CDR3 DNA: TGCGCCAGCAGCTTGGGACTAGCGGGAGGTGGGGAGCAGTACTTC
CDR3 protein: CASSLGLAGGGEQYF

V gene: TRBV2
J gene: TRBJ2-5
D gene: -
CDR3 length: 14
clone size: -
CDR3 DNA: TGTGCCAGCAGTGATAACAGGGACCAAGAGACCCAGTACTTC
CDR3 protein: CASSDNRDQETQYF

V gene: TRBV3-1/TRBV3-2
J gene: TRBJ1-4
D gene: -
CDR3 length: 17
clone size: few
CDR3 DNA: TGTGCCAGCAGCCAAGATTGGGCTAGGCAGGGAAATGAAAAACTGTTTTTT
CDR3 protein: CASSQDWARQGNEKLFF

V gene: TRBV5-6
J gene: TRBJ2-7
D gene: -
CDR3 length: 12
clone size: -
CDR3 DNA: TGTGCCAGCAGCCTTATGTCCTACGAGCAGTACTTC
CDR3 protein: CASSLMSYEQYF

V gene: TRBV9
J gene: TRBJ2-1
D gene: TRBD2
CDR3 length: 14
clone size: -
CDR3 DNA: TGTGCCAGCACCCGGACTAGCGGATACAATGAGCAGTTCTTC
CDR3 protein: CASTRTSGYNEQFF

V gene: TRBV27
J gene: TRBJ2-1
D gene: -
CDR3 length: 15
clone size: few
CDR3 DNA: TGTGCCAGCAGTTTAGGTCTAGCGCCGTACAATGAGCAGTTCTTC
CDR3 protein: CASSLGLAPYNEQFF

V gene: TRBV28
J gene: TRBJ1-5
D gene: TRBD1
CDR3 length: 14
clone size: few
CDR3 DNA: TGTGCCAGCAGCCGCTGGACAGGGGTTCAGCCCCAGCATTTT
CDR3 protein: CASSRWTGVQPQHF

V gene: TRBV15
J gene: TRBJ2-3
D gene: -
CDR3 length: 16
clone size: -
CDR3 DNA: TGTGCCACCAGCAGAGGAGGACTCTCATACACAGATACGCAGTATTTT
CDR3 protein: CATSRGGLSYTDTQYF

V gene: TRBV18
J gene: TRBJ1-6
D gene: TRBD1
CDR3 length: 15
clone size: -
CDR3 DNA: TGTGCCAGCTCACCCCCGGCAGGGGGGAATTCACCCCTCCACTTT
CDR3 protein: CASSPPAGGNSPLHF

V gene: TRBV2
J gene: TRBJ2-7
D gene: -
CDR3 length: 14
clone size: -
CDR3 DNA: TGTGCCAGCAGCGAAAGGGGATCAGGGTACGAGCAGTACTTC
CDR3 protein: CASSERGSGYEQYF

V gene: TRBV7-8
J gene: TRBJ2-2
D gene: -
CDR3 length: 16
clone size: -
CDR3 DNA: TGTGCCAGCAGCCGAGTCACTAGATTGGACACCGGGGAGCTGTTTTTT
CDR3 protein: CASSRVTRLDTGELFF

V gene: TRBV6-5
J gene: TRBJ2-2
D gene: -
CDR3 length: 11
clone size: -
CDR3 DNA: TGTGCCAGCGGTCGGGCCGGGGAGCTGTTTTTT
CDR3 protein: CASGRAGELFF

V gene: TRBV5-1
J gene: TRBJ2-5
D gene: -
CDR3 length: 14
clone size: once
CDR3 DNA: TGCGCCAGCAGCTTGGAAGCGGGCGGGAAGACCCAGTACTTC
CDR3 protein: CASSLEAGGKTQYF

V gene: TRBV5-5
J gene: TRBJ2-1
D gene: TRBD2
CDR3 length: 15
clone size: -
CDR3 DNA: TGTGCCAGCAGCTCTCTAGCGGGAGGGGGTAGTGAGCAGTTCTTC
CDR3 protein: CASSSLAGGGSEQFF

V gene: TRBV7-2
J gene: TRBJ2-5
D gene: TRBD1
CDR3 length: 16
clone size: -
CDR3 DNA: TGTGCCAGCAGCTTAAGTGACAGGGGTTACCAAGAGACCCAGTACTTC
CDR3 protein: CASSLSDRGYQETQYF

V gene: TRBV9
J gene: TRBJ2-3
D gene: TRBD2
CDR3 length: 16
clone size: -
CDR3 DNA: TGTGCCAGCAGCGGATTGACTAGCGGGAGATCAGATACGCAGTATTTT
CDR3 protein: CASSGLTSGRSDTQYF

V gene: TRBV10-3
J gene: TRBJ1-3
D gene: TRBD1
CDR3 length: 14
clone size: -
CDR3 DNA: TGTGCCACTCGGGACAGCCGCTCTGGAAACACCATATATTTT
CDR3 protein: CATRDSRSGNTIYF

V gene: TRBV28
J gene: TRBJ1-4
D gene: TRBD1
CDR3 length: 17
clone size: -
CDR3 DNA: TGTGCCAGCAGCCTTCGATCGTACAGGGGGATAGGTGAAAAACTGTTTTTT
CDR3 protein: CASSLRSYRGIGEKLFF